This T cell receptor (beta chain) was recovered during a study of identical twins. The CDR3 is 14 amino acids. Germline V gene data show CDR1 as MNHEY and CDR2 as SMNVEV (reference sequence). This clonotype was counted at least ten times. Its antigen is not identified. The junction departs from germline at one end; a sequencing error may be responsible. cDNA molecules carried unique molecular identifiers, and template switching added a universal primer site. TCRdb recomputed calls from the 5' RACE reads with MiXCR, one row per CDR3 protein. The profile covers roughly 770,000 distinct CDR3 sequences, with 15% to 20% appearing a single time and about 12% taken by the ten largest. Findings and limits, study-wide: Insertions ran lower in abundant cord blood beta clonotypes, though not in memory repertoires.

The same data also went into a second study, on T cells expressing NK-cell markers. According to that study: Sorted T-cell subsets CD3+CD56+NKG2C+, CD3+CD56+NKG2C- and CD3+CD56-NKG2C+ were TCR beta-sequenced. The CD3+CD56-NKG2C+ fraction was also led by these clonotypes in a few donors.

Specimen: PBMCs. The origin of this receptor is a young woman in good health. The chain carries TRBV27 and TRBJ2-1, with 9 bases matching TRBD1. The CDR3 spells CASSPGQGYNEQFF. The CDR3 nucleotides read TGCGCCAGCAGCCCGGGACAGGGCTACAATGAGCAGTTCTTC.